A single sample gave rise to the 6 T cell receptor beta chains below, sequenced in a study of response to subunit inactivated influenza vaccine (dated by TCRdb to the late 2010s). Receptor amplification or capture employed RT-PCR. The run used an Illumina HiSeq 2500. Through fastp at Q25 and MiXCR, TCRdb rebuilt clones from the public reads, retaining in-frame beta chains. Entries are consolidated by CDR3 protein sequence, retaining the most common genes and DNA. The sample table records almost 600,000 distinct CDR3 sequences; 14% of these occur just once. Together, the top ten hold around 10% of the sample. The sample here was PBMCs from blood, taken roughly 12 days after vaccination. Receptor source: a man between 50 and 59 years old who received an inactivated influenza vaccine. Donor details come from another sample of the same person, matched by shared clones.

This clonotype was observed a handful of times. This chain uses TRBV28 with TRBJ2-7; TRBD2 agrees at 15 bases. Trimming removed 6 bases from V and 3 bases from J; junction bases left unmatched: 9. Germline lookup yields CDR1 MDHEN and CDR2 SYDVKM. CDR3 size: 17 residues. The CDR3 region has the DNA TGTGCCAGCAGGTCCGGGACTAGCGGGAGGTGGAGCTACGAGCAGTACTTC. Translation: CASRSGTSGRWSYEQYF. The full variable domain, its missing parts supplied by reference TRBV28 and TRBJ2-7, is DVKVTQSSRYLVKRTGEKVFLECVQDMDHENMFWYRQDPGLGLRLIYFSYDVKMKEKGDIPEGYSVSREKKERFSLILESASTNQTSMYLCASRSGTSGRWSYEQYFGPGTRLTVT.

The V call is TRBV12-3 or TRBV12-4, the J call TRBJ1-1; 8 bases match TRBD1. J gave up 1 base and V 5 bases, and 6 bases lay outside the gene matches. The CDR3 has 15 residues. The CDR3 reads CASSIRQGRNTEAFF. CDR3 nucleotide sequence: TGTGCCAGCAGTATTCGACAGGGGAGGAACACTGAAGCTTTCTTT.

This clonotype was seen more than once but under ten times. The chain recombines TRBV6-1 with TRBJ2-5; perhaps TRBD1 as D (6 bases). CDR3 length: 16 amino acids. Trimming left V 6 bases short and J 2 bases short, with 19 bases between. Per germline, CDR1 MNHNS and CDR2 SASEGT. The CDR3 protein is CASRRGSGQKQETQYF. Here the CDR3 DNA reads TGTGCCAGCAGACGCGGCTCGGGACAAAAGCAAGAGACCCAGTACTTC.

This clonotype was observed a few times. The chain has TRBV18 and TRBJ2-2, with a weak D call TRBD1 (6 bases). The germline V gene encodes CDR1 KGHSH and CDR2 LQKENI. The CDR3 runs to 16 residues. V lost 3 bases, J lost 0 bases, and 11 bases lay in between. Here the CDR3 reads CASSPYRTANTGELFF. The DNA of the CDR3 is TGTGCCAGCTCACCCTACCGGACAGCGAACACCGGGGAGCTGTTTTTT.

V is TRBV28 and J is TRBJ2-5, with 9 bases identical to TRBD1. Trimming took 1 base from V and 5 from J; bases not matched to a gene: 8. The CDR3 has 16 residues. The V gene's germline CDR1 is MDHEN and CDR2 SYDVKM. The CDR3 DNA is TGTGCCAGCAGTTTATACGGGACAGGGCGGAAGGAGACCCAGTACTTC. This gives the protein CASSLYGTGRKETQYF.

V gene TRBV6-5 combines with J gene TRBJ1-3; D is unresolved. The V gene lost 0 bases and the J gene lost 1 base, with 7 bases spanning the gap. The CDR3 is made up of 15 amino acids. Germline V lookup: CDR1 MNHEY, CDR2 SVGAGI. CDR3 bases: TGTGCCAGCAGTTACTCGAGAGGATCTGGAAACACCATATATTTT. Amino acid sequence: CASSYSRGSGNTIYF.